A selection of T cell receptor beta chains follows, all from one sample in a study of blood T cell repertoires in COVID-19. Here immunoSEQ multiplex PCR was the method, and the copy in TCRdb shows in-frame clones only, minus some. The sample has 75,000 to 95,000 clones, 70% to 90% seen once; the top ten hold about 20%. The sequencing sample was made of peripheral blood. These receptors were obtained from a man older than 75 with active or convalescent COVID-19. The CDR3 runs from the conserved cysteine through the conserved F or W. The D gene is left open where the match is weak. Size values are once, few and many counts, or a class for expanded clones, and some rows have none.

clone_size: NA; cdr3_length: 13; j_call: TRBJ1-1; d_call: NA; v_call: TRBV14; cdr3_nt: TGTGCCAGCAGCCAGTCCCAAAACACTGAAGCTTTCTTT; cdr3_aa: CASSQSQNTEAFF
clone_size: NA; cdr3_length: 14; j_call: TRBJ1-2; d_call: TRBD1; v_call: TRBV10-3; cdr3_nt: TGTGCCATCAGTGACCCCGGGACAGGGGGCCGCTACACCTTC; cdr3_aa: CAISDPGTGGRYTF
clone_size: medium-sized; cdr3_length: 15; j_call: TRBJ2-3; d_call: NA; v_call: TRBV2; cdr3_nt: TGTGCCAGCAGTGCTGGGACTGCTAGCACAGATACGCAGTATTTT; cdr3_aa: CASSAGTASTDTQYF
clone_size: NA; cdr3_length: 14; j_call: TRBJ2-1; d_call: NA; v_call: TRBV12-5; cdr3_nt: TGTGCTAGTGGTTTGACAGGAGGGGAGTTGGAGCAGTTCTTC; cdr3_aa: CASGLTGGELEQFF
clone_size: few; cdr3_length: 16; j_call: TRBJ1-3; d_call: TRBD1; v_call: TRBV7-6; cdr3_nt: TGTGCCAGCAGCTCGCGGGCCAGGGGGTCTGGAAACACCATATATTTT; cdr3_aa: CASSSRARGSGNTIYF
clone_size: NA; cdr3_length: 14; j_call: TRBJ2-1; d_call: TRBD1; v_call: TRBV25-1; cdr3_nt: TGTGCCAGCAGGAGACAGGGTGGGGACAATGAGCAGTTCTTC; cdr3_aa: CASRRQGGDNEQFF
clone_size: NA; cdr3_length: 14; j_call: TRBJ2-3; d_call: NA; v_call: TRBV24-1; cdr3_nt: TGTGCCACCAGTGATTTGCAGGGAACAGATACGCAGTATTTT; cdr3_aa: CATSDLQGTDTQYF
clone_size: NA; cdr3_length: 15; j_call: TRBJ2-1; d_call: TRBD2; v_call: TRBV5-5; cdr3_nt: TGTGCCAGCAGCTTGTCGAGCGGGAGCTCGCCTGAGCAGTTCTTC; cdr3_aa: CASSLSSGSSPEQFF
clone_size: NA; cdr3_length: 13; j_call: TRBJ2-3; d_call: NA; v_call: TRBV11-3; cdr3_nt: TGTGCCAGCAGCTCGTCAGGGCTCCTAACGCAGTATTTT; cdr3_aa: CASSSSGLLTQYF
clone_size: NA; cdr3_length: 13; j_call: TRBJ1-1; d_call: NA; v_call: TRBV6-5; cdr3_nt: TGTGCCAGCAGTAAGAACAGCTACATTGAAGCTTTCTTT; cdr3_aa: CASSKNSYIEAFF
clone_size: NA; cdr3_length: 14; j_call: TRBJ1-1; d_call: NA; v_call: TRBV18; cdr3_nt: TGTGCCAGCTCACCTCTGGACACGTTCACTGAAGCTTTCTTT; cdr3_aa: CASSPLDTFTEAFF
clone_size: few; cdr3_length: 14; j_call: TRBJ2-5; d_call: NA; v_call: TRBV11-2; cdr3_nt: TGTGCCAGCAGCTTAGAGGCCAGACAAGAGACCCAGTACTTC; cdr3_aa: CASSLEARQETQYF
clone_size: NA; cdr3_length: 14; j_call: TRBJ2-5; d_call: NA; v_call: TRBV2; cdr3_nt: TGTGCCAGCAGCCAGGGGCTGGCTTTGGAGACCCAGTACTTC; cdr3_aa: CASSQGLALETQYF
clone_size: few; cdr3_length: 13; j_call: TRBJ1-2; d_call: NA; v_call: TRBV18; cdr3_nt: TGTGCCAGCTCACCCGAGGGGGACTATGGCTACACCTTC; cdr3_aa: CASSPEGDYGYTF
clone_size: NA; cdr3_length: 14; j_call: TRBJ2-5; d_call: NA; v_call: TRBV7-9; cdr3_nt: TGTGCCAGCAGTCGGGGAGACACACAAGAGACCCAGTACTTC; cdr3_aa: CASSRGDTQETQYF
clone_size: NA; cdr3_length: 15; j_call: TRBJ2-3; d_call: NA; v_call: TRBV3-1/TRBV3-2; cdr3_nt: TGTGCCAGCAGCCAAGGCCTAGTCTCCACAGATACGCAGTATTTT; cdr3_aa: CASSQGLVSTDTQYF
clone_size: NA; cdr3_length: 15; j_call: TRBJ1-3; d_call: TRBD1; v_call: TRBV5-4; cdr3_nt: TGTGCCAGCAGCCACAGGGGGCTTTCTGGAAACACCATATATTTT; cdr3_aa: CASSHRGLSGNTIYF
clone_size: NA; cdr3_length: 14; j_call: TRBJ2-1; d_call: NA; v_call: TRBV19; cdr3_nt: TGTGCCAGTAGTATTAGTCCGTCCGGGAGTGAGCAGTTCTTC; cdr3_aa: CASSISPSGSEQFF
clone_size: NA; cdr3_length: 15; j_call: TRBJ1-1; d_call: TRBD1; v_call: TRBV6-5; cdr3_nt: TGTGCCAGCAGGAGGGCGACAGGGACTTACACTGAAGCTTTCTTT; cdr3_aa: CASRRATGTYTEAFF
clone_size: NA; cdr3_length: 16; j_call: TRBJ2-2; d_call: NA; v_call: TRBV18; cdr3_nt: TGTGCCAGCTCACCACCAGTGGGAGTGAACACCGGGGAGCTGTTTTTT; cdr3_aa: CASSPPVGVNTGELFF
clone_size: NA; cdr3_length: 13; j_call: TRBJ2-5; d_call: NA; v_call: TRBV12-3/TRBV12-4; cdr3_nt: TGTGCCAGCAGTTTACGACGGGAGGAGACCCAGTACTTC; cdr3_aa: CASSLRREETQYF
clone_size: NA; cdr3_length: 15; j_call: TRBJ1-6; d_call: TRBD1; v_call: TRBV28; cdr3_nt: TGTGCCAGCAGTTTACCCGGACAGGGGAATTCACCCCTCCACTTT; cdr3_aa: CASSLPGQGNSPLHF
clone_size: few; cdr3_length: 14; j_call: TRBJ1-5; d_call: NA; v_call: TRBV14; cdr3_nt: TGTGCCAGCAGCCAAGCAGGGGCCCATCAGCCCCAGCATTTT; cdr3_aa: CASSQAGAHQPQHF
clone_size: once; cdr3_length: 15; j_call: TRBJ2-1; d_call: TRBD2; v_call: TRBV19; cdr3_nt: TGTGCCAGTAGCCCCGGGGGGGCCCGTTACAATGAGCAGTTCTTC; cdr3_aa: CASSPGGARYNEQFF
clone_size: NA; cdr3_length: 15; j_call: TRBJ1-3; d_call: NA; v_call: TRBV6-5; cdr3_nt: TGTGCCAGCAGCCCCAGACAGCACTCTGGAAACACCATATATTTT; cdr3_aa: CASSPRQHSGNTIYF
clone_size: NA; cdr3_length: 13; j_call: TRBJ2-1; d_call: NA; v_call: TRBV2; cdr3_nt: TGTGCCAGCAGTGGCGACAGTGCCGGGACTCTGATCTTC; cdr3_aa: CASSGDSAGTLIF
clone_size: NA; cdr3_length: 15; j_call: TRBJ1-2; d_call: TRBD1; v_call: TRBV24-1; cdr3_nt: TGTGCCACCAGTGATAGGGGACAGGGCGACTATGGCTACACCTTC; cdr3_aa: CATSDRGQGDYGYTF
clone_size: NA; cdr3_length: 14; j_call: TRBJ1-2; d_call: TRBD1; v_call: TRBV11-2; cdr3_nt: TGTGCCAGCAGCCCCAGGGGGCGAACCCGCGGCTACACCTTC; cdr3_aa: CASSPRGRTRGYTF
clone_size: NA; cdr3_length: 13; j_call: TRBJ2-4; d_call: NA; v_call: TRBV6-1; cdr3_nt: TGTGCCAGCAGTGAAGCCAGCGAAAACATTCAGTACTTC; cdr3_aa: CASSEASENIQYF
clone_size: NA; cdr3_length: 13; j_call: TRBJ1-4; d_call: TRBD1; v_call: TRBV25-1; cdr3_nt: TGTGCCAGCAGTGGCTCAGGGGGAGAAAAACTGTTTTTT; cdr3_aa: CASSGSGGEKLFF
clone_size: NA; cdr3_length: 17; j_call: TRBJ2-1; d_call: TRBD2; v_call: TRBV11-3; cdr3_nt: TGTGCCAGCAGCACCCGCACTAGCGGGGGGGCGGGCAATGAGCAGTTCTTC; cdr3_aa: CASSTRTSGGAGNEQFF
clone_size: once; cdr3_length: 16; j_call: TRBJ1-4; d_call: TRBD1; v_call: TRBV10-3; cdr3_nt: TGTGCCATCAGTGAAAACCCGGACAGGGCCAGGGAAAAACTGTTTTTT; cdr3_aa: CAISENPDRAREKLFF
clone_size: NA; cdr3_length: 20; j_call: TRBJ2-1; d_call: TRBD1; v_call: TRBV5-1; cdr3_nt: TGCGCCAGCAGCCCACTACTTCTGGACAGGGGGTTGGTGGGGTACAATGAGCAGTTCTTC; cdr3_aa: CASSPLLLDRGLVGYNEQFF
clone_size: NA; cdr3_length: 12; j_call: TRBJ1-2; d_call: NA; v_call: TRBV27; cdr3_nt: TGTGCCAGCAGAACAGGGACCTATGGCTACACCTTC; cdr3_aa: CASRTGTYGYTF
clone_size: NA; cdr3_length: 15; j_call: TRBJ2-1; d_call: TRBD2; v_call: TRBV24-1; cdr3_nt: TGTGCCACCAGTGAATTATCGGGGGGGCATAATGAGCAGTTCTTC; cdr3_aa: CATSELSGGHNEQFF